This entry lists 27 T cell receptor beta chains sequenced from one sample in a study of blood T cell repertoires in COVID-19. This table comes from immunoSEQ multiplex PCR, and its TCRdb copy is limited to in-frame clones, with some not included. The data contain about 62,000 clones, 80% to 90% of them seen just once; the ten biggest clones take up about 1.5%. Sequencing was done on a sample of peripheral blood. The source is a woman over 75 with acute or convalescent COVID-19.

V usage is TRBV7-2 and J usage is TRBJ1-6; D is unclear. The CDR3 extends over 16 amino acids. Looked up from germline, CDR1 is SGHTA and CDR2 is FQGNSA. The V and J ends lost 1 base and 8 bases respectively, with 15 bases between them. Here the CDR3 reads CASSLENYGVDSPLHF. CDR3 sequence (DNA): TGTGCCAGCAGCTTAGAGAATTACGGGGTAGATTCACCCCTCCACTTT.

The chain uses TRBV7-8 and TRBJ2-3; 9 nucleotides agree with TRBD2. After removal of 1 base from V and 5 bases from J, the junction contained 10 bases not matched to a gene. The germline CDR1 and CDR2 sequences are SGHVS and FQNEAQ. CDR3 length: 17 residues. This CDR3 is CASSLGSGGGAIDTQYF. DNA for the CDR3: TGTGCCAGCAGCTTAGGATCCGGCGGGGGGGCCATAGATACGCAGTATTTT.

This clone was counted once. The chain couples TRBV5-4 to TRBJ1-2; D gene uncertain. The V gene lost 0 bases and the J gene lost 7 bases, with 7 bases spanning the gap. Germline CDR1 is SGHNT and CDR2 is YYREEE (reference sequence). There are 12 residues in the CDR3. In nucleotides, the CDR3 is TGTGCCAGCAGCTTGGGTGAGGGTGGCTACACCTTC. This gives the protein CASSLGEGGYTF.

J is TRBJ1-1 and V is TRBV5-8; a weak D match, TRBD1 (5 bases). The ends were cut back, 6 bases at V and 3 bases at J, with 18 bases in the middle. CDR3 size: 15 residues. Germline lookup yields CDR1 SGHTS and CDR2 YDEGEE. CDR3 in DNA: TGTGCCAGCACCCTGCGGGGGAGAGAGGACACTGAAGCTTTCTTT. Amino acid sequence: CASTLRGREDTEAFF.

This clone has a single count. The rearrangement uses TRBV2 and TRBJ2-1, with 13 nucleotides matching TRBD2. The CDR3 has 21 residues. The germline V gene has CDR1 SNHLY and CDR2 FYNNEI. Losses at the gene ends were 2 bases for V and 3 bases for J; bases not matched to a gene: 16. The CDR3, as DNA: TGTGCCAGCAGTGAACTGGTACTAGCGGGAGGGCCTCCTTATGTCTACAATGAGCAGTTCTTC. Protein: CASSELVLAGGPPYVYNEQFF. Complete variable domain (other parts from reference TRBV2 and TRBJ2-1): EPEVTQTPSHQVTQMGQEVILRCVPISNHLYFYWYRQILGQKVEFLVSFYNNEISEKSEIFDDQFSVERPDGSNFTLKIRSTKLEDSAMYFCASSELVLAGGPPYVYNEQFFGPGTRLTVL.

The chain combines TRBV28 with TRBJ2-7; the match to TRBD1 covers 7 bases. Germline assignment: CDR1 MDHEN and CDR2 SYDVKM. V dropped 2 bases and J dropped 11; count of bases not matched to a gene: 12. CDR3 length: 14 amino acids. CDR3 loop: CASSLGTVLNREYF. CDR3 sequence (DNA): TGTGCCAGCAGTTTAGGGACAGTGTTGAATCGGGAGTACTTC.

The chain is built from TRBV27 and TRBJ1-2, with D possibly matching TRBD1 (6 bases). The germline CDR1 and CDR2 sequences are MNHEY and SMNVEV (reference sequence). Trimming cost V 5 bases and J 5 bases, with 21 bases left between them. This CDR3 region has 16 residues. The CDR3 region has the DNA TGTGCCAGCAGTCTGAGAAAGGACAGCTCATTTTATGGCTACACCTTC. Its protein is CASSLRKDSSFYGYTF.

The V gene is TRBV5-6, the J gene TRBJ2-1, with TRBD2 as a possible D gene (6 bases). Germline CDR1 SGHDT, CDR2 YYEEEE. The CDR3 length is 14 residues. V dropped 1 base and J dropped 7 bases, with 12 bases sitting between them. Written as DNA, the CDR3 is TGTGCCAGCAGCTTGAAGGGACTGAGTAATGAGCAGTTCTTC. Residues: CASSLKGLSNEQFF.

This clone was counted once. The CDR3 region has the DNA TGCGCCAGCAGTGAGCTCGGGGCACAGGGGAAGTCAGATACGCAGTATTTT. The encoded protein is CASSELGAQGKSDTQYF. This sequence joins TRBV10-1 and TRBJ2-3; 7 bases align to TRBD1. The CDR3 extends over 17 amino acids. Looked up from germline, CDR1 is WNHNN and CDR2 is SYGVQD (reference sequence). V trimming: 2 bases; J trimming: 4 bases; junction bases outside the gene matches: 12.

The gene calls are TRBV24-1 and TRBJ1-2; 7 nucleotides align to TRBD1. In germline, CDR1 is KGHDR, CDR2 SFDVKD. V trimming: 7 bases; J trimming: 2 bases; junction bases outside the gene matches: 9. CDR3 size: 15 residues. CDR3 sequence reads: CATSPGTAGNYGYTF. CDR3 in DNA: TGTGCCACCAGCCCCGGGACAGCGGGCAACTATGGCTACACCTTC.

The chain has TRBV19 and TRBJ2-1; 9 nucleotides align to TRBD2. With 4 bases clipped from V and 3 bases from J, the junction kept 7 bases outside the gene matches. The CDR3 is 16 residues long. Germline CDR1 reads LNHDA; CDR2 reads SQIVND (reference sequence). The CDR3 region is CASSKATSGLYNEQFF. CDR3 in DNA: TGTGCCAGTAGTAAGGCGACTAGCGGCCTCTACAATGAGCAGTTCTTC.

This clone has just one count. The CDR3 nucleotides read TGTGCCTGTTCCGGGGAGTACAATCAGCCCCAGCATTTT. Amino acid sequence: CACSGEYNQPQHF. The chain recombines TRBV30 with TRBJ1-5; D remains ambiguous. V gave up 6 bases and J gave up 3 bases, with 12 bases separating them. The CDR3 consists of 13 residues. The germline CDR1 and CDR2 sequences are GTSNPN and SVGIG (reference sequence). Using reference TRBV30 and TRBJ1-5 for the parts outside the CDR3, the full variable domain is SQTIHQWPATLVQPVGSPLSLECTVEGTSNPNLYWYRQAAGRGLQLLFYSVGIGQISSEVPQNLSASRPQDRQFILSSKKLLLSDSGFYLCACSGEYNQPQHFGDGTRLSIL.

The chain combines TRBV7-2 with TRBJ2-3, with TRBD1 matching over 10 bases. J gave up 4 bases and V 5 bases, and 12 bases lay outside the gene matches. The germline V gene encodes CDR1 SGHTA and CDR2 FQGNSA. CDR3 length: 17 amino acids. DNA of the CDR3: TGTGCCAGCAGCCCCCGACAGGGGGCTCAGGTTTCAGATACGCAGTATTTT. This translates into CASSPRQGAQVSDTQYF.

CDR3 sequence: CASSRDRGTGELFF. In DNA form, the CDR3 reads TGTGCCAGCAGCCGGGACAGGGGAACCGGGGAGCTGTTTTTT. This chain links TRBV5-4 with TRBJ2-2; TRBD1 matches 10 bases. CDR1 and CDR2 (germline): SGHNT, YYREEE (reference sequence). Unmatched junction bases numbered 2, after V lost 4 bases and J lost 5 bases. The CDR3 consists of 14 residues.

The gene calls are TRBV19 and TRBJ1-5; 8 positions agree with TRBD1. CDR1 and CDR2 (germline): LNHDA, SQIVND (reference sequence). CDR3 length equals 14 residues. V lost 3 bases, J lost 6 bases, and 4 bases stayed unmatched. The CDR3 nucleotides are TGTGCCAGTAGTATTGGACAGGGCGTTCAGCCCCAGCATTTT. Translated: CASSIGQGVQPQHF. The variable domain in full, with the rest retrieved from reference TRBV19 and TRBJ1-5, is DGGITQSPKYLFRKEGQNVTLSCEQNLNHDAMYWYRQDPGQGLRLIYYSQIVNDFQKGDIAEGYSVSREKKESFPLTVTSAQKNPTAFYLCASSIGQGVQPQHFGDGTRLSIL.

The chain carries TRBV19 and TRBJ2-1, with unresolved D. CDR3 size: 15 residues. Deletions cut 3 bases from V and 2 bases from J, with 11 bases between. Germline V gives CDR1 LNHDA, CDR2 SQIVND (reference sequence). The DNA for the CDR3 is TGTGCCAGTAGTATCGCCAACGGTCCCTACAATGAGCAGTTCTTC. This sequence encodes CASSIANGPYNEQFF.

The chain recombines TRBV11-3 with TRBJ2-3; TRBD2 matches 14 bases. The CDR3 runs to 17 residues. Germline V CDR1 and CDR2: SGHNT, YENEEA. Unmatched junction bases numbered 3, after V lost 4 bases and J lost 0 bases. This CDR3 is CASSSGTSGSSTDTQYF. The CDR3 bases are TGTGCCAGCAGCTCAGGGACTAGCGGGAGCAGCACAGATACGCAGTATTTT.

This clone was counted only a few times. The CDR3 sequence is CASSPRQGAYNSPLHF. The DNA for the CDR3 is TGTGCCAGCTCACCTAGACAGGGAGCATATAATTCACCCCTCCACTTT. The genes are TRBV18 and TRBJ1-6; 7 positions match TRBD1. J was trimmed by 4 bases and V by 3 bases; bases with no gene match: 6. CDR1 is KGHSH, CDR2 LQKENI, per germline. This CDR3 is 16 amino acids long.

The J gene is TRBJ1-5, the V gene TRBV19; a possible D gene is TRBD1 (6 bases). The V and J ends lost 8 bases and 1 base respectively, with 15 bases between them. The CDR3 spans 15 residues. CDR1 and CDR2 (germline): LNHDA, SQIVND (reference sequence). The CDR3 bases are TGTGCCAGTGTTTCGGACAGCCGGAGCAATCAGCCCCAGCATTTT. This sequence encodes CASVSDSRSNQPQHF.

The chain couples TRBV19 to TRBJ1-2; D gene uncertain. With 5 bases removed from V and 2 bases from J, the gap between germline ends came to 12 bases. The CDR3 is 14 residues long. Per germline, CDR1 LNHDA and CDR2 SQIVND (reference sequence). CDR3 bases: TGTGCCAGTAGTTCCCCTGGGCGAAACTATGGCTACACCTTC. Translating it yields CASSSPGRNYGYTF.

The chain couples TRBV6-2 or TRBV6-3 to TRBJ1-1; TRBD1 is a possible D gene (5 bases). V was shortened by 3 bases and J by 0 bases, with 17 bases between the two germline ends. The germline gives CDR1 MNHEY, CDR2 SVGEGT. The CDR3 loop spans 17 amino acids. The CDR3 region is CASSYSAGSMVNTEAFF. The DNA of the CDR3 is TGTGCCAGCAGTTATTCGGCAGGGTCTATGGTGAACACTGAAGCTTTCTTT.

This clone was seen just once. The chain has TRBV18 and TRBJ2-7; D remains unclear. CDR1 KGHSH and CDR2 LQKENI come from the germline V gene. The CDR3 has 14 amino acids. The V gene lost 5 bases and the J gene lost 0 bases, with 11 bases spanning the gap. Here the CDR3 reads CASSRDTHSYEQYF. In nucleotides, the CDR3 is TGTGCCAGCTCAAGAGACACCCACTCCTACGAGCAGTACTTC.

The CDR3 spells CASSLGQGNTGELFF. Here the CDR3 DNA reads TGTGCCAGCAGCTTGGGACAGGGTAACACCGGGGAGCTGTTTTTT. The V call is TRBV7-9, the J call TRBJ2-2, with 9 bases fitting TRBD1. Germline V lookup: CDR1 SEHNR, CDR2 FQNEAQ (reference sequence). The CDR3 loop spans 15 amino acids. V trimming: 3 bases; J trimming: 2 bases; junction bases outside the gene matches: 1. Full variable domain (rest looked up from reference TRBV7-9 and TRBJ2-2): DTGVSQNPRHKITKRGQNVTFRCDPISEHNRLYWYRQTLGQGPEFLTYFQNEAQLEKSRLLSDRFSAERPKGSFSTLEIQRTEQGDSAMYLCASSLGQGNTGELFFGEGSRLTVL.

The gene calls are TRBV7-6 and TRBJ2-2, with a possible D match to TRBD1 (6 bases). Germline V gives CDR1 SGHVS, CDR2 FNYEAQ. The CDR3 consists of 14 residues. V was clipped by 7 bases and J by 0 bases, with 9 bases between them. The CDR3 protein is CASTRTANTGELFF. Written as DNA, the CDR3 is TGTGCCAGCACCAGGACAGCGAACACCGGGGAGCTGTTTTTT.

The chain has TRBV7-2 and TRBJ2-3; the match to TRBD1 covers 11 bases. In germline, CDR1 is SGHTA, CDR2 FQGNSA. With V trimmed by 5 bases and J by 3 bases, 1 base remained unmatched. The CDR3 runs 14 residues. The CDR3, as DNA: TGTGCCAGCAGCCGGGACAGGGGGACAGATACGCAGTATTTT. It yields the protein CASSRDRGTDTQYF. The whole variable domain, filled in from reference TRBV7-2 and TRBJ2-3, reads GAGVSQSPSNKVTEKGKDVELRCDPISGHTALYWYRQSLGQGLEFLIYFQGNSAPDKSGLPSDRFSAERTGGSVSTLTIQRTQQEDSAVYLCASSRDRGTDTQYFGPGTRLTVL.

CDR3 DNA: TGTGCCAGCTCACCACAATCAGGGAATGAAAAACTGTTTTTT. This encodes CASSPQSGNEKLFF. The rearrangement joins TRBV18 to TRBJ1-4; TRBD1 might be the D (5 bases). This CDR3 spans 14 amino acids. CDR1 is KGHSH, CDR2 LQKENI, per germline. The ends were cut back, 1 base at V and 5 bases at J, with 8 bases in the middle.

The chain uses TRBV19 and TRBJ2-3; 12 nucleotides align to TRBD2. J lost 4 bases, V lost 10 bases, and 12 bases had no gene match. Germline-derived CDR1 and CDR2 are LNHDA and SQIVND (reference sequence). The CDR3 contains 16 residues. As DNA, the CDR3 is TGTGCCACGGACGTCGGCGCTAGCGGGGGGGCAGATACGCAGTATTTT. The encoded protein is CATDVGASGGADTQYF.